Listed below are T cell receptor beta chains from one sample, sequenced in a study of blood T cell repertoires in COVID-19. The assay was immunoSEQ multiplex PCR, and TCRdb's table has in-frame clones only and misses some. The sample shows fewer than 90,000 clones, around nine tenths of them seen only once. Specimen: peripheral blood. These receptors were taken from a man over 45 with active or convalescent COVID-19. The CDR3 runs from the conserved cysteine through the conserved F or W. A D gene is named only where the DNA matches it firmly. Clone size is stated in some rows and not others, as once, few, many or a class when expanded.

v_call	clone_size	d_call	j_call	cdr3_nt	cdr3_aa
TRBV24-1	few	TRBD1	TRBJ1-1	TGTGCCACCTGGACAGGGGACACTGAAGCTTTCTTT	CATWTGDTEAFF
TRBV27	NA	NA	TRBJ2-1	TGTGCCAGCAGTTTCTCGCCAGGTTCTCCGTTCTTC	CASSFSPGSPFF
TRBV5-1	NA	NA	TRBJ2-5	TGCGCCAGCAGCTGGGGTGGTACCGGGGAGGAGACCCAGTACTTC	CASSWGGTGEETQYF
TRBV14	once	NA	TRBJ1-2	TGTGCCAGCAGCCAAGATGTTTGGGCGCCTCATGGCTACACCTTC	CASSQDVWAPHGYTF
TRBV3-1/TRBV3-2	NA	TRBD1	TRBJ2-3	TGTGCCAGCAGCTTAAGGACAGGGGGTACAGATACGCAGTATTTT	CASSLRTGGTDTQYF
TRBV2	few	NA	TRBJ1-6	TGTGCCAGCAGTGAAGCCCCGAATTCACCCCTCCACTTT	CASSEAPNSPLHF
TRBV4-1	NA	TRBD1	TRBJ1-5	TGCGCCAGCAGCCAAGGCCTACAGGGGGATCGGAATCAGCCCCAGCATTTT	CASSQGLQGDRNQPQHF
TRBV6-1	NA	NA	TRBJ1-5	TGTGCCAGCAGTGAATTCTACAATCAGCCCCAGCATTTT	CASSEFYNQPQHF
TRBV19	NA	NA	TRBJ2-5	TGTGCCAGTAGTACCTCGGGGAGGGAGACCCAGTACTTC	CASSTSGRETQYF
TRBV3-1/TRBV3-2	few	TRBD2	TRBJ2-3	TGTGCCAGCAGCCAACCTCTAGCGGGGGGGTCGGTAGATACGCAGTATTTT	CASSQPLAGGSVDTQYF
TRBV4-1	NA	TRBD1	TRBJ2-5	TGCGCCAGCAGCCAAGATGTCGGGACAGGGGTTGGCGAGACCCAGTACTTC	CASSQDVGTGVGETQYF
TRBV4-3	NA	NA	TRBJ1-4	TGCGCCAGCAGCCAATCTAGAACTAATGAAAAACTGTTTTTT	CASSQSRTNEKLFF
TRBV3-1/TRBV3-2	NA	NA	TRBJ1-2	TGTGCCAGCAGCCAAGGAGGACAGACGTTCTATGGCTACACCTTC	CASSQGGQTFYGYTF
TRBV6-5	once	TRBD1	TRBJ1-5	TGTGCCAGCAGCAAGGGACAGGCTAGCAATCAGCCCCAGCATTTT	CASSKGQASNQPQHF
TRBV5-1	NA	NA	TRBJ2-5	TGCGCCAGCGTTGACCCTCCAGGAGAGACCCAGTACTTC	CASVDPPGETQYF
TRBV25-1	NA	TRBD2	TRBJ2-5	TGTGCCAGCAGTCTCCCGGGGGGACAAGAGACCCAGTACTTC	CASSLPGGQETQYF
TRBV6-2/TRBV6-3	few	NA	TRBJ2-7	TGTGCCAGCAGTTACGGGCAGGATTACTCCTACGAGCAGTACTTC	CASSYGQDYSYEQYF
TRBV12-3/TRBV12-4	few	TRBD1	TRBJ2-1	TGTGCCAGCAGTTTGACAGGGGACAATGAGCAGTTCTTC	CASSLTGDNEQFF
TRBV19	NA	NA	TRBJ2-3	TGTGCCAGTAGTTTCGAGGGGGGGCGAAGCACAGATACGCAGTATTTT	CASSFEGGRSTDTQYF
TRBV19	NA	TRBD1	TRBJ1-5	TGTGCCAGTAGTATAGATCAGGGGGGCCCTGGGACAGGGAGCAATCAGCCCCAGCATTTT	CASSIDQGGPGTGSNQPQHF
TRBV11-2	NA	TRBD2	TRBJ2-2	TGTGCCAGCAGCTTAGCCCCACTAGCGTCGGGGACCGGGGAGCTGTTTTTT	CASSLAPLASGTGELFF
TRBV9	once	NA	TRBJ1-2	TGTGCCAGCAGCGTAGGGGGCAGTGGCTACACCTTC	CASSVGGSGYTF
TRBV12-3/TRBV12-4	once	TRBD1	TRBJ1-1	TGTGCCAGCAGTCGGACAGGGATCAATGAAGCTTTCTTT	CASSRTGINEAFF
TRBV10-2	NA	NA	TRBJ1-2	TGCGCCAGCAGTGAGACAGCCAACTATGGCTACACCTTC	CASSETANYGYTF
TRBV6-5	NA	NA	TRBJ1-1	TGTGCCAGCAGTTACGAGGGATCCTTGGTCACTGAAGCTTTCTTT	CASSYEGSLVTEAFF
TRBV7-9	NA	TRBD1	TRBJ2-4	TGTGCCAGCAGCTTCGGAACAGGGGGCAAAAACATTCAGTACTTC	CASSFGTGGKNIQYF
TRBV10-2	once	NA	TRBJ2-1	TGCGCCAGCAGTGACGAGGGGGGGCCGAAAAATGAGCAGTTCTTC	CASSDEGGPKNEQFF
TRBV4-2	NA	TRBD2	TRBJ2-2	TGTGCCAGCAGCCAAGGGATTAGCGGGGGGGCCGGGGAGCTGTTTTTT	CASSQGISGGAGELFF
TRBV5-1	NA	NA	TRBJ2-3	TGCGCCAGCAGCTTGGCCGGGGCAGATACGCAGTATTTT	CASSLAGADTQYF
TRBV7-2	NA	NA	TRBJ1-1	TGTGCCAGCAGCTTAGTGGGGGGGGGACCTGAAGCTTTCTTT	CASSLVGGGPEAFF
TRBV11-2	NA	TRBD2	TRBJ2-2	TGTGCCAGCAGCTCTCAAGCGGGGGGGACCGGGGAGCTGTTTTTT	CASSSQAGGTGELFF
TRBV27	NA	NA	TRBJ1-6	TGTGCCAGCAGCTCGGACACGACGAGCTCCTATAATTCACCCCTCCACTTT	CASSSDTTSSYNSPLHF
TRBV28	NA	TRBD1	TRBJ1-5	TGTGCCAGCAGATACAGGGGCCTTAGCAATCAGCCCCAGCATTTT	CASRYRGLSNQPQHF
TRBV9	NA	TRBD1	TRBJ2-1	TGTGCCAGCAGCGAGGGACAGAGCGGCTACAATGAGCAGTTCTTC	CASSEGQSGYNEQFF
TRBV2	NA	NA	TRBJ1-3	TGTGCCAGCAATCAGGGAACCTCTGGAAACACCATATATTTT	CASNQGTSGNTIYF
TRBV28	NA	NA	TRBJ2-7	TGTGCCAGCAGTTTAATGACAGCCGGCCCGCAGTACTTC	CASSLMTAGPQYF
TRBV5-4	NA	TRBD1	TRBJ1-1	TGTGCCAGCAGCTGGGACAGGAACACTGAAGCTTTCTTT	CASSWDRNTEAFF
TRBV6-5	NA	TRBD1	TRBJ2-5	TGTGCCAGCAGATCGGGACAGGGGGAGACCCAGTACTTC	CASRSGQGETQYF
TRBV21-1	NA	NA	TRBJ1-6	TGTGCCAGCAGCAACCCATCCCTCCACTTT	CASSNPSLHF
TRBV29-1	NA	NA	TRBJ1-4	TGCAGCGTTTTACCGGGGAAGTCAACTAATGAAAAACTGTTTTTT	CSVLPGKSTNEKLFF
TRBV28	NA	TRBD1	TRBJ1-1	TGTGCCAGCAGTGTAACAGGGGCTGGAATGAACACTGAAGCTTTCTTT	CASSVTGAGMNTEAFF
TRBV7-2	NA	NA	TRBJ2-7	TGTGCCAGCGGACGTATCGGCGGGCCGAGCTCCTACGAGCAGTACTTC	CASGRIGGPSSYEQYF
TRBV29-1	NA	NA	TRBJ2-5	TGCAGCGCAAGGGGAAACCAAGAGACCCAGTACTTC	CSARGNQETQYF
TRBV6-6	NA	NA	TRBJ2-3	TGTGCCAGCAGTTTCCCGGGGGAGACAGATACGCAGTATTTT	CASSFPGETDTQYF
TRBV5-1	NA	TRBD2	TRBJ2-1	TGCGCCAGCAGCCCGGGACTAGCGGACAATGAGCAGTTCTTC	CASSPGLADNEQFF
TRBV19	NA	TRBD1	TRBJ1-5	TGTGCCAGTAGTTCTCAGGGGGCCAGGGGCAATCAGCCCCAGCATTTT	CASSSQGARGNQPQHF
TRBV25-1	NA	TRBD1	TRBJ1-6	TGTGCCAGCAGAAACAGGGGTAATTCACCCCTCCACTTT	CASRNRGNSPLHF
TRBV7-2	NA	TRBD2	TRBJ2-1	TGTGCCAGCAGCCCTCGTACCGGGACTAGCCTTGTCTTC	CASSPRTGTSLVF
TRBV25-1	NA	NA	TRBJ1-2	TGTGCCAGCAGTGAATATGGGGCCAGCACTAACTATGGCTACACCTTC	CASSEYGASTNYGYTF
TRBV7-2	once	TRBD2	TRBJ2-1	TGTGCCAGCAGCCCTAACGGGCGGGGGAACTACAATGAGCAGTTCTTC	CASSPNGRGNYNEQFF
TRBV12-3/TRBV12-4	NA	TRBD1	TRBJ1-1	TGTGCCAGCAGGGGACAGGGAGACGCTGAAGCTTTCTTT	CASRGQGDAEAFF
TRBV7-2	NA	NA	TRBJ2-5	TGTGCCAGCAGCTTAGGACAGGCCAACCAAGAGACCCAGTACTTC	CASSLGQANQETQYF
TRBV18	NA	TRBD1	TRBJ2-7	TGTGCCAGCTCACCTCGACAGGGAACCCCCTACGAGCAGTACTTC	CASSPRQGTPYEQYF